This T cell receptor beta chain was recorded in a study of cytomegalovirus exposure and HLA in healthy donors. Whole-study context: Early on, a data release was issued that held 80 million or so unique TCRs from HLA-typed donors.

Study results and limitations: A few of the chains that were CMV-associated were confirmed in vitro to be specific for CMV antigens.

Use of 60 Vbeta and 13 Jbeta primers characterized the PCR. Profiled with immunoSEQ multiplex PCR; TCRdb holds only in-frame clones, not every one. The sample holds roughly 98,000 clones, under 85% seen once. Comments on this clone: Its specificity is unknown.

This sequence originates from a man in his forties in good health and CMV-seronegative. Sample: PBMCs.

The CDR3 nucleotides read TGTGCCAGCAGCTCCCCGGGACAGGAAAACATTCAGTACTTC. It encodes CASSSPGQENIQYF. The chain carries TRBV7-2 and TRBJ2-4; 8 bases line up with TRBD1. This CDR3 comprises 14 residues. CDR1 SGHTA and CDR2 FQGNSA come from the germline V gene. With 4 bases clipped from V and 5 bases from J, the junction kept 4 bases outside the gene matches. The entire variable domain, with the rest obtained from reference TRBV7-2 and TRBJ2-4, is as follows: GAGVSQSPSNKVTEKGKDVELRCDPISGHTALYWYRQSLGQGLEFLIYFQGNSAPDKSGLPSDRFSAERTGGSVSTLTIQRTQQEDSAVYLCASSSPGQENIQYFGAGTRLSVL.